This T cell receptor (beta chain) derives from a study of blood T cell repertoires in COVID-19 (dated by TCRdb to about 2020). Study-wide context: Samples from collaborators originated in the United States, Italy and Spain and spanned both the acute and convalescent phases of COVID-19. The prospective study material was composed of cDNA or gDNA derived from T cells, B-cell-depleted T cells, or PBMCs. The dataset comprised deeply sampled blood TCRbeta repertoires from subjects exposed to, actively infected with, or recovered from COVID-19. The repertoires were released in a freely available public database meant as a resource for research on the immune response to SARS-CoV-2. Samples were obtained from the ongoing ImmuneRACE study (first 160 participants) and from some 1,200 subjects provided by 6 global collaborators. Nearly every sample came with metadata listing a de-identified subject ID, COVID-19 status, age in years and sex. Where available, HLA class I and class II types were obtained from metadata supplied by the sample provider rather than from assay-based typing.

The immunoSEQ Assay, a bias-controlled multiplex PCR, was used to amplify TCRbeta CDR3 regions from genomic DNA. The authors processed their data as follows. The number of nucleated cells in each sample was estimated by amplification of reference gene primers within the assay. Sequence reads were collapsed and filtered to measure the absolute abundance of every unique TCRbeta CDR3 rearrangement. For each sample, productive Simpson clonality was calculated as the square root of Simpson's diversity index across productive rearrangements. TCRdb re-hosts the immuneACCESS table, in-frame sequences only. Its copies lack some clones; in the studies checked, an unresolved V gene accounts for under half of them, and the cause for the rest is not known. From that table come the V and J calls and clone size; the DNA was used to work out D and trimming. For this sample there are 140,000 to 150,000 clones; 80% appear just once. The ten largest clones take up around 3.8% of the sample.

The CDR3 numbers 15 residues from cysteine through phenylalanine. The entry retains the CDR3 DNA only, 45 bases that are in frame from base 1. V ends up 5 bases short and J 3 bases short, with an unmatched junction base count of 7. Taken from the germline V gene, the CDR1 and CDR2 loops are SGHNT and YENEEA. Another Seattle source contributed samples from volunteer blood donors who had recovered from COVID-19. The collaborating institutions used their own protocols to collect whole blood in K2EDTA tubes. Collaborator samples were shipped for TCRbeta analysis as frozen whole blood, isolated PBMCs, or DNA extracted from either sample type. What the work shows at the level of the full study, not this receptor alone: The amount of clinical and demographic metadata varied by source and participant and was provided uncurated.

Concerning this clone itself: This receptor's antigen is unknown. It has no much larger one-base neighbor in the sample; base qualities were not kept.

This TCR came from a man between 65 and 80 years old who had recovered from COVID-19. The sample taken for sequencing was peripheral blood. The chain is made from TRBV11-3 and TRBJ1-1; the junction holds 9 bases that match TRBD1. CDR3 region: CASSRGTGRDTEAFF. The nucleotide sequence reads TGTGCCAGCAGCAGAGGGACAGGGAGAGACACTGAAGCTTTCTTT.